A single sample is the source of the 21 T cell receptor beta chains below, sequenced in a study of cytomegalovirus exposure and HLA in healthy donors. The PCR ran on 60 Vbeta and 13 Jbeta primers. Clones were read by immunoSEQ multiplex PCR, and TCRdb kept only the in-frame ones, dropping some. The table includes more than 80,000 clones, 82% detected once. Sequenced sample: PBMCs. All receptors derive from a man aged 45-65 years in good health and CMV-seronegative.

Details on this clone: One junction end disagrees with the germline gene, perhaps due to a read error. The rearrangement uses TRBV6-5 and TRBJ1-6, with D perhaps matching TRBD1 (5 bases). The germline V gene encodes CDR1 MNHEY and CDR2 SVGAGI. The CDR3 consists of 15 residues. CDR3: CASNYGGSYNSPLHF. The CDR3 nucleotides read TGTGCCAGCAATTACGGGGGGTCCTATAATTCACCCCTCCACTTT.

This chain connects TRBV11-2 to TRBJ2-7; tentatively, D is TRBD2 (6 bases). Trimming took 5 bases from V and 8 from J, leaving 13 bases between them. Germline CDR1 is SGHAT and CDR2 is FQNNGV. The CDR3 totals 12 residues. Here the CDR3 reads CASSPTGGQQYV. The CDR3 DNA reads as TGTGCCAGCAGCCCAACCGGGGGACAGCAGTACGTC.

The V gene is TRBV10-1, the J gene TRBJ1-3, with 7 bases lining up with TRBD1. There are 13 residues in the CDR3. J lost 3 bases, V lost 5 bases, and 1 base had no gene match. From germline, CDR1 is WNHNN and CDR2 SYGVQD (reference sequence). The CDR3 is CASSRQGGNTIYF. In nucleotides, the CDR3 is TGCGCCAGCAGTCGACAGGGTGGAAACACCATATATTTT.

This clone appeared a few times. The rearrangement joins TRBV27 to TRBJ1-6; 7 bases line up with TRBD1. V trimming: 8 bases; J trimming: 10 bases; junction bases outside the gene matches: 8. The CDR3 loop spans 13 amino acids. CDR1 is MNHEY and CDR2 is SMNVEV in the germline V gene (reference sequence). CDR3 region: CASRQGVNSPLHF. In DNA, the CDR3 is TGTGCCAGCCGCCAGGGGGTTAACTCACCCCTCCACTTT.

The rearrangement joins TRBV27 to TRBJ1-5; 11 nucleotides align to TRBD1. In germline, CDR1 is MNHEY, CDR2 SMNVEV (reference sequence). CDR3 length: 15 amino acids. V shed 4 bases, J shed 7 bases, and the junction held 6 bases outside the gene matches. CDR3 protein: CASSWTGGAEQPQHF. The DNA of the CDR3 is TGTGCCAGCAGTTGGACAGGGGGCGCAGAGCAGCCCCAGCATTTT.

The chain uses TRBV18 and TRBJ1-4; 10 nucleotides match TRBD1. In germline, CDR1 is KGHSH, CDR2 LQKENI. CDR3 length equals 15 residues. The junction had 6 bases not matched to a gene; V was cut back by 5 bases and J by 6 bases. The CDR3 region has the DNA TGTGCCAGCTCAGATCGGGACAGGGGTGATGAAAAACTGTTTTTT. Amino acids: CASSDRDRGDEKLFF.

This clone was seen just once. This chain links TRBV2 with TRBJ2-3; 11 bases agree with TRBD1. The germline gives CDR1 SNHLY, CDR2 FYNNEI. The J segment lost 10 bases and the V segment lost 6 bases, leaving 12 bases of the junction unmatched. CDR3 size: 15 residues. Here the CDR3 reads CASSDGTGGRGAQYF. CDR3 coding DNA: TGTGCCAGCAGCGACGGGACAGGGGGTCGTGGTGCGCAGTATTTT.

The gene calls are TRBV6-1 and TRBJ1-6, with D perhaps TRBD1 (6 bases). Between the trimmed V and J ends, which lost 4 bases and 3 bases, there was a span of 13 bases. Germline values: CDR1 MNHNS, CDR2 SASEGT. This CDR3 comprises 16 residues. CDR3 in DNA: TGTGCCAGCAGTGGGGGGCAGGGGCGCTATAATTCACCCCTCCACTTT. Translation: CASSGGQGRYNSPLHF.

The chain has TRBV12-5 and TRBJ1-1; TRBD1 aligns across 7 bases. The CDR3 sequence is 13 residues long. Germline V gives CDR1 LGHNT, CDR2 FRNRAP. V shed 5 bases, J shed 5 bases, and the junction held 5 bases outside the gene matches. This chain's CDR3 is CASGGTAGTEAFF. DNA of the CDR3: TGTGCTAGTGGTGGGACAGCTGGGACTGAAGCTTTCTTT. The entire variable domain, with the rest obtained from reference TRBV12-5 and TRBJ1-1, is as follows: DARVTQTPRHKVTEMGQEVTMRCQPILGHNTVFWYRQTMMQGLELLAYFRNRAPLDDSGMPKDRFSAEMPDATLATLKIQPSEPRDSAVYFCASGGTAGTEAFFGQGTRLTVV.

The chain recombines TRBV6-5 with TRBJ2-1; D gene uncertain. This CDR3 has 15 residues. Per germline, CDR1 MNHEY and CDR2 SVGAGI. V lost 4 bases to trimming and J lost 2 bases, with 12 bases between them. The CDR3 sequence is CASSSGFRAYNEQFF. The CDR3 DNA is TGTGCCAGCAGTTCCGGTTTCCGGGCCTACAATGAGCAGTTCTTC.

This chain uses TRBV10-1 with TRBJ2-5; D may be TRBD1 (5 bases). The CDR3 covers 12 residues. Trimming took 3 bases from V and 14 from J, leaving 16 bases between them. Germline values: CDR1 WNHNN, CDR2 SYGVQD (reference sequence). The DNA for the CDR3 is TGCGCCAGCAGTGAAAGAGAGACAGCCAGCTACTTC. Translating it yields CASSERETASYF.

The chain uses TRBV29-1 and TRBJ1-1; TRBD1 agrees at 7 bases. J gave up 5 bases and V 7 bases, and 10 bases lay outside the gene matches. The germline CDR1 and CDR2 sequences are SQVTM and ANQGSEA. The CDR3 length is 13 residues. The CDR3 coding sequence is TGCAGCGCCCGTGGACAGGTTCGGACTGAAGCTTTCTTT. It encodes CSARGQVRTEAFF.

The rearrangement uses TRBV19 and TRBJ1-3, with 7 bases fitting TRBD1. The CDR3 has 14 amino acids. J gave up 4 bases and V 8 bases, and 8 bases lay outside the gene matches. Germline CDR1 reads LNHDA; CDR2 reads SQIVND (reference sequence). The CDR3 protein is CASSETGRGNTIYF. The DNA of the CDR3 is TGTGCCAGTTCTGAGACAGGGAGAGGAAACACCATATATTTT. The full variable domain, in which reference TRBV19 and TRBJ1-3 provide the parts outside the CDR3, is DGGITQSPKYLFRKEGQNVTLSCEQNLNHDAMYWYRQDPGQGLRLIYYSQIVNDFQKGDIAEGYSVSREKKESFPLTVTSAQKNPTAFYLCASSETGRGNTIYFGEGSWLTVV.

As concerns this clone: In the same sample, other DNA sequences code for this CDR3. The CDR3 is CASSYSRQGNTGELFF. In nucleotides, the CDR3 is TGTGCCAGCAGTTACTCACGGCAGGGAAATACCGGGGAGCTGTTTTTT. V and J are TRBV6-5 and TRBJ2-2; D perhaps matches TRBD1 (5 bases). The V and J ends lost 0 bases and 5 bases respectively, with 13 bases between them. Germline loops: CDR1 MNHEY, CDR2 SVGAGI. This CDR3 region has 16 residues.

The chain has TRBV10-2 and TRBJ2-3, with TRBD2 matching over 10 bases. The CDR3 totals 21 residues. The germline V gene has CDR1 WSHSY and CDR2 SAAADI. J lost 2 bases, V lost 4 bases, and 21 bases had no gene match. The CDR3 spells CASSGLAGDGRYLRDTDTQYF. Here the CDR3 DNA reads TGCGCCAGCAGTGGTCTAGCGGGGGATGGGCGATACTTAAGGGACACAGATACGCAGTATTTT.

V usage is TRBV18 and J usage is TRBJ2-5; TRBD1 might be the D (5 bases). The V gene lost 4 bases and the J gene lost 2 bases, with 11 bases spanning the gap. Germline CDR1 KGHSH, CDR2 LQKENI. The CDR3 sequence is 14 residues long. The CDR3 here is CASSRSGQQETQYF. CDR3 nucleotide sequence: TGTGCCAGCTCACGCTCCGGACAACAAGAGACCCAGTACTTC. Full variable domain (remainder filled in from reference TRBV18 and TRBJ2-5): NAGVMQNPRHLVRRRGQEARLRCSPMKGHSHVYWYRQLPEEGLKFMVYLQKENIIDESGMPKERFSAEFPKEGPSILRIQQVVRGDSAAYFCASSRSGQQETQYFGPGTRLLVL.

The CDR3 loop reads CASSIQTEGMGIYSNQPQHF. The CDR3 region has the DNA TGTGCCAGTAGTATTCAGACAGAAGGGATGGGGATATATAGCAATCAGCCCCAGCATTTT. The J gene is TRBJ1-5, the V gene TRBV19, with D possibly TRBD1 on 5 matching bases. The CDR3 extends over 20 amino acids. Per germline, CDR1 LNHDA and CDR2 SQIVND (reference sequence). V dropped 3 bases and J dropped 0 bases, with 24 bases sitting between them.

Only a few counts were recorded for this clone. The V and J genes are TRBV10-2 and TRBJ1-6; D remains unclear. The CDR3 has 12 residues. Trimming took off 8 bases at V and 7 bases at J, with 9 bases between the two ends. Per the germline V gene, CDR1 is WSHSY and CDR2 is SAAADI. The CDR3 region has the DNA TGCGCCAGCGGGTTGAGGAATTCACCCCTCCACTTT. Residues: CASGLRNSPLHF.

The chain is built from TRBV7-6 and TRBJ1-1; 7 bases agree with TRBD1. The CDR3 runs 14 residues. The V and J ends lost 5 bases and 3 bases, in that order; junction bases with no gene match: 6. Germline CDR1 reads SGHVS; CDR2 reads FNYEAQ. The CDR3 bases are TGTGCCAGCAGCACAACAGGGGCCTACACTGAAGCTTTCTTT. This codes for CASSTTGAYTEAFF.

This chain uses TRBV5-4 with TRBJ2-5; the D gene is possibly TRBD2 (7 bases). This CDR3 is 14 amino acids long. Per germline, CDR1 SGHNT and CDR2 YYREEE (reference sequence). Trimming took off 4 bases at V and 2 bases at J, with 12 bases between the two ends. CDR3 nucleotide sequence: TGTGCCAGCAGCCAAAGGGGGGGGCAAGAGACCCAGTACTTC. This sequence encodes CASSQRGGQETQYF.

The chain couples TRBV5-6 to TRBJ1-5; 10 bases align to TRBD1. Germline CDR1 reads SGHDT; CDR2 reads YYEEEE. Trimming took 1 base from V and 4 from J; bases not matched to a gene: 8. The CDR3 runs to 17 residues. The CDR3 protein is CASSLRGTGAPNQPQHF. CDR3 in DNA: TGTGCCAGCAGCTTGCGAGGGACAGGGGCCCCTAATCAGCCCCAGCATTTT.